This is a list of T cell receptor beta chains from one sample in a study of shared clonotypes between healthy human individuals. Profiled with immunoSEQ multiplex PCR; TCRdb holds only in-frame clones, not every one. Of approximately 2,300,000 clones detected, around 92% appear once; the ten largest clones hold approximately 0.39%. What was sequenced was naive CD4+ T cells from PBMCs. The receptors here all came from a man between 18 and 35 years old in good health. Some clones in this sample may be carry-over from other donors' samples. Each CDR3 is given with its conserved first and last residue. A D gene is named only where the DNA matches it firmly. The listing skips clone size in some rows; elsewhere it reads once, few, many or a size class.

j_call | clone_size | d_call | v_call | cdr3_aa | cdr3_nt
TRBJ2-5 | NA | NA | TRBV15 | CATSRDKVLETQYF | TGTGCCACCAGCAGAGATAAGGTCCTCGAGACCCAGTACTTC
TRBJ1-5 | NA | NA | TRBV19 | CASSIDSPRNQPQHF | TGTGCCAGTAGTATCGACAGTCCTCGCAATCAGCCCCAGCATTTT
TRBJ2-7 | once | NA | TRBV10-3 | CAIRTPERYEQYF | TGTGCCATCAGGACTCCCGAGCGCTACGAGCAGTACTTC
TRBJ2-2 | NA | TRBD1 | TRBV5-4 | CASSVATTGSGELFF | TGTGCCAGCAGCGTTGCTACGACAGGGTCCGGGGAGCTGTTTTTT
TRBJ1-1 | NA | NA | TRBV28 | CASSLFGVGGKNTEAFF | TGTGCCAGCAGTTTATTCGGTGTCGGCGGGAAGAACACTGAAGCTTTCTTT
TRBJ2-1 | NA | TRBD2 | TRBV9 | CASSGTSGTYNEQFF | TGTGCCAGCAGTGGGACTAGCGGGACCTACAATGAGCAGTTCTTC
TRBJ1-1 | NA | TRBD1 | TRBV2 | CASSEQGAGTEAFF | TGTGCCAGCAGCGAGCAGGGGGCAGGCACTGAAGCTTTCTTT
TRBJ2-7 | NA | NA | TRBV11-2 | CASSLDWAGEQYF | TGTGCCAGCAGCTTAGATTGGGCCGGCGAGCAGTACTTC
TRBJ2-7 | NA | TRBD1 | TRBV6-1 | CASKSTGVSYEQYF | TGTGCCAGCAAGTCGACAGGGGTCTCCTACGAGCAGTACTTC
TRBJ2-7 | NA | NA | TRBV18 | CASSLTPPRGSYEQYF | TGTGCCAGCTCATTGACACCCCCGAGGGGCTCCTACGAGCAGTACTTC
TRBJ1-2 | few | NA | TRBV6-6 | CASSYEGSGGYTF | TGTGCCAGCAGTTACGAAGGGTCTGGAGGCTACACCTTC
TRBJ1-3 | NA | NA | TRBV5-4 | CASSSLDRSSGNTIYF | TGTGCCAGCAGCTCCCTCGACAGAAGCTCTGGAAACACCATATATTTT
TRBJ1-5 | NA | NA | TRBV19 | CASSPRTGNQPQHF | TGTGCCAGTAGTCCGAGGACAGGCAATCAGCCCCAGCATTTT
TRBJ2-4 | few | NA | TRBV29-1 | CSVVGGADIQYF | TGCAGCGTTGTTGGGGGAGCGGACATTCAGTACTTC
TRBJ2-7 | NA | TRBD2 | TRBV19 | CASSSGRLAGVDEQYF | TGTGCCAGTAGTTCAGGAAGACTAGCGGGAGTCGACGAGCAGTACTTC
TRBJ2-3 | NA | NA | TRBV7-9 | CASSLVSGADTQYF | TGTGCCAGCAGCTTAGTCTCGGGCGCAGATACGCAGTATTTT
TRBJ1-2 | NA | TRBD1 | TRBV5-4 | CASSPQGQKYYGYTF | TGTGCCAGCAGCCCCCAGGGACAGAAATACTATGGCTACACCTTC
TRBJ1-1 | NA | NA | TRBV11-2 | CASSLVGRVETEAFF | TGTGCCAGCAGCTTAGTTGGTAGGGTGGAAACTGAAGCTTTCTTT
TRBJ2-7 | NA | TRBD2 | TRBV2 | CASELGLWAYEQYF | TGTGCCAGCGAGCTGGGACTATGGGCATACGAGCAGTACTTC
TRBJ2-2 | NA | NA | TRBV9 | CASSVVGRNTGELFF | TGTGCCAGCAGCGTAGTCGGGAGGAACACCGGGGAGCTGTTTTTT
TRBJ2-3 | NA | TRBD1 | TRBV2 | CASSDEGGQSTDTQYF | TGTGCCAGCAGCGACGAAGGGGGCCAGAGCACAGATACGCAGTATTTT
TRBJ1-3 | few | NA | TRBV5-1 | CASSSTDGGASGNTIYF | TGCGCCAGCAGCTCAACGGACGGAGGAGCCTCTGGAAACACCATATATTTT
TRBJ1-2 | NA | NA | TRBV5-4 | CASSLVPGRTLANYGYTF | TGTGCCAGCAGCTTGGTACCGGGACGGACCTTAGCTAACTATGGCTACACCTTC
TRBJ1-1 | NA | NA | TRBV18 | CASSPQSRIMNTEAFF | TGTGCCAGCTCACCACAGTCAAGGATCATGAACACTGAAGCTTTCTTT
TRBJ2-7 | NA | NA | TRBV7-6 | CASSLARVGEQYF | TGTGCCAGCAGCTTAGCGCGGGTAGGCGAGCAGTACTTC
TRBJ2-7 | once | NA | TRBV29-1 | CSVREGGEQYF | TGCAGCGTAAGGGAAGGCGGCGAGCAGTACTTC
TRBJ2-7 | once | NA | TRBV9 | CASSPRGTAPYEQYF | TGTGCCAGCAGCCCCCGGGGGACAGCTCCCTACGAGCAGTACTTC
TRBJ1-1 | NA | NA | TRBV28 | CASSFQGVYTEAFF | TGTGCCAGCAGTTTTCAAGGGGTCTACACTGAAGCTTTCTTT